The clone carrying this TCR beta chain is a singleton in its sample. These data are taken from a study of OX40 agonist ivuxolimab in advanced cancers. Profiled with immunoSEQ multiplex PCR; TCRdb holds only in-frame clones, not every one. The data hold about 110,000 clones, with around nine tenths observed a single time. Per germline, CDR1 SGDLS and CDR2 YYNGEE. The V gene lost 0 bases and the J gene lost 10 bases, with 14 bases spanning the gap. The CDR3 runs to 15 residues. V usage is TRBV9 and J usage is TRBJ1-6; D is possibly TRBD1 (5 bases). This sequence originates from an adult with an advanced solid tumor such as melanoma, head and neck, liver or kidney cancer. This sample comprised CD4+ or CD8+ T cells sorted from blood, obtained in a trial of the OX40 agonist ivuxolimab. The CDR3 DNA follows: TGTGCCAGCAGCGTAGAGGTAGGGGTCGGATCACCCCTCCACTTT. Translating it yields CASSVEVGVGSPLHF.